These 9 T cell receptor beta chains were all obtained from the same sample, sequenced in a study of neurological immune-mediated disorders. TCRdb processed the 5' RACE reads anew with MiXCR; each CDR3 protein has one entry. The sample comprises 50,000 or so distinct CDR3 sequences, more than 9.5% of which are singletons, and approximately 1.8% rests with the top ten. Material for sequencing was PBMCs. These receptors were collected from a man between 60 and 75 years old in good health.

This clonotype was recorded many times. The V gene is TRBV7-9, the J gene TRBJ1-4; TRBD1 might be the D (5 bases). The CDR3 consists of 16 residues. Germline-derived CDR1 and CDR2 are SEHNR and FQNEAQ (reference sequence). V was clipped by 5 bases and J by 7 bases, with 20 bases between them. The CDR3 sequence: CASSPLGGSIGEKLFF. The CDR3 DNA reads TGTGCCAGCAGCCCCCTGGGGGGGAGTATTGGTGAAAAACTGTTTTTT.

This clonotype was seen repeatedly, ten times or more. This rearrangement joins TRBV20-1 to TRBJ1-6, with 7 bases that match TRBD1. This CDR3 has 14 amino acids. V shed 6 bases, J shed 0 bases, and the junction held 2 bases outside the gene matches. Looked up from germline, CDR1 is DFQATT and CDR2 is SNEGSKA (reference sequence). The CDR3 loop is CSARDSSYNSPLHF. The CDR3 DNA follows: TGCAGTGCCCGGGACAGCTCCTATAATTCACCCCTCCACTTT.

This clonotype has at least ten counts. The CDR3 coding sequence is TGTGCCAGCAGGATTGCGAACAATCAGCCCCAGCATTTT. This translates into CASRIANNQPQHF. This chain uses TRBV14 with TRBJ1-5, with D unclear. V was shortened by 6 bases and J by 3 bases, with 9 bases between the two germline ends. Germline CDR1 is SGHDN and CDR2 is FVKESK. The CDR3 length is 13 residues. The variable domain in full, completed from reference TRBV14 and TRBJ1-5, reads EAGVTQFPSHSVIEKGQTVTLRCDPISGHDNLYWYRRVMGKEIKFLLHFVKESKQDESGMPNNRFLAERTGGTYSTLKVQPAELEDSGVYFCASRIANNQPQHFGDGTRLSIL.

V and J are TRBV28 and TRBJ2-5, with TRBD1 matching over 7 bases. V trimming: 5 bases; J trimming: 3 bases; junction bases outside the gene matches: 3. CDR3 length: 13 residues. Germline loops: CDR1 MDHEN, CDR2 SYDVKM. DNA for the CDR3: TGTGCCAGCAGTGAGGGACAGAAAGAGACCCAGTACTTC. It is translated as CASSEGQKETQYF.

About this clonotype: Since a much larger clone is just one base distant, this may be a read error. The chain couples TRBV29-1 to TRBJ2-2; 7 bases match TRBD1. After removal of 8 bases from V and 0 bases from J, the junction contained 6 bases not matched to a gene. This CDR3 has 14 amino acids. CDR1 is SQVTM and CDR2 is ANQGSEA in the germline V gene. The chain's CDR3 is CSIKGQTNTGELFF. The CDR3 DNA reads TGCAGCATAAAGGGACAGACGAACACCGGGGAGCTGTTTTTT.

This clonotype has a count of ten or more. V and J are TRBV4-2 and TRBJ1-2; the D gene is possibly TRBD1 (5 bases). Germline CDR1 is LGHNA and CDR2 is YNFKEQ. The ends were cut back, 4 bases at V and 6 bases at J, with 27 bases in the middle. The CDR3 covers 18 residues. This CDR3 reads CASSPQAGWTQGGDGYTF. The CDR3 nucleotides read TGTGCCAGCAGCCCTCAGGCGGGGTGGACGCAAGGAGGGGATGGCTACACCTTC.

This clonotype came up many times. The chain uses TRBV28 and TRBJ1-2, with 7 bases fitting TRBD1. Germline V gene data show CDR1 as MDHEN and CDR2 as SYDVKM. J gave up 4 bases and V 5 bases, and 7 bases lay outside the gene matches. The CDR3 spans 14 residues. CDR3 protein: CASSPTGTAYGYTF. CDR3 nucleotide sequence: TGTGCCAGCAGTCCCACCGGGACAGCCTATGGCTACACCTTC.

This clonotype has at least ten counts. This chain uses TRBV7-8 with TRBJ2-1; no reliable D call. The CDR3 covers 11 residues. Germline CDR1 reads SGHVS; CDR2 reads FQNEAQ. V lost 0 bases, J lost 7 bases, and 1 base lay in between. DNA of the CDR3: TGTGCCAGCAGCTTAGCGAATGAGCAGTTCTTC. The encoded protein is CASSLANEQFF.

The V call is TRBV19, the J call TRBJ1-1, with 8 bases identical to TRBD1. This CDR3 has 13 residues. From germline, CDR1 is LNHDA and CDR2 SQIVND (reference sequence). V lost 8 bases, J lost 10 bases, and 12 bases stayed unmatched. CDR3 nucleotide sequence: TGTGCCAGTTCGTCAGGGGGCCACCGAGGAGCTTTCTTT. The encoded protein is CASSSGGHRGAFF. Using reference TRBV19 and TRBJ1-1 for the parts outside the CDR3, the full variable domain is DGGITQSPKYLFRKEGQNVTLSCEQNLNHDAMYWYRQDPGQGLRLIYYSQIVNDFQKGDIAEGYSVSREKKESFPLTVTSAQKNPTAFYLCASSSGGHRGAFFGQGTRLTVV.